Below, one T cell receptor beta chain is given with its context. This record comes from a study of blood T cell repertoires in COVID-19. Across the study: Sites across the United States, Italy and Spain contributed samples from acute and convalescent COVID-19.

V lost 4 bases, J lost 4 bases, and 11 bases lay in between. The CDR3 spans 14 residues. The V gene's germline CDR1 is SGHTA and CDR2 FQGNSA. Authors' data handling: Estimated nucleated cell counts came from reference gene primer amplification. Sequencing used immunoSEQ multiplex PCR; TCRdb keeps in-frame clones, though not all of them. The D gene and trimming were derived from the DNA, and the V and J assignments and clone size from that table. Seen here are roughly 230,000 clones, 90% observed once, and the top ten hold under 2.5%. This TCR was recovered from a woman in her fifties or sixties with COVID-19, enrolled during active disease. The chain employs TRBV7-2 and TRBJ1-5, with unresolved D. Sample: peripheral blood. This CDR3 is CASSSRWQNQPQHF. CDR3 DNA: TGTGCCAGCAGCTCCAGATGGCAGAATCAGCCCCAGCATTTT.